These T cell receptor beta chains were read from a single sample in a study of blood T cell repertoires in COVID-19. The assay was immunoSEQ multiplex PCR, and TCRdb's table has in-frame clones only and misses some. The table shows just over 90,000 clones, with almost 80% occurring only once. The source material was peripheral blood. These receptors came from a human donor in a cohort sampled during active COVID-19. The CDR3 runs from the conserved cysteine through the conserved F or W. A D gene is named only where the DNA matches it firmly. Where a row states a size, it is once, few, many or the class of an expanded clone; other rows omit it.

>TRBJ2-7|few|13|TRBV7-3|.
TGTGCCAGCAGCTTAACGGGTTCGGGCGAGCAGTACTTC
CASSLTGSGEQYF
>TRBJ2-1|.|18|TRBV28|.
TGTGCCAGCAGTTTATGGGGGGCTGCTTGGCAGGCTCGGAATGAGCAGTTCTTC
CASSLWGAAWQARNEQFF
>TRBJ2-1|once|16|TRBV13|.
TGTGCCAGCAGCCGGAGGACGGGGAGCTCCTACAATGAGCAGTTCTTC
CASSRRTGSSYNEQFF
>TRBJ1-1|.|13|TRBV10-3|.
TGTGCCACCAGACCTGGGGGGTACACTGAAGCTTTCTTT
CATRPGGYTEAFF
>TRBJ1-6|.|16|TRBV6-1|.
TGTGCCAGCAGTGACGGGGGGGGAAGGATATTTTCACCCCTCCACTTT
CASSDGGGRIFSPLHF
>TRBJ1-6|.|17|TRBV2|TRBD1
TGTGCCAGCAGTGAATTCTTCGTGGGACAGGGGGCTTCACCCCTCCACTTT
CASSEFFVGQGASPLHF
>TRBJ1-1|.|13|TRBV9|TRBD1
TGTGCCAGCAGCGTACAGGGGGCCACTGAAGCTTTCTTT
CASSVQGATEAFF
>TRBJ2-1|once|18|TRBV9|TRBD2
TGTGCCAGCAGCGTAGCTACTTTAGGCGGGAGCTCCTACAATGAGCAGTTCTTC
CASSVATLGGSSYNEQFF
>TRBJ1-2|.|14|TRBV3-1/TRBV3-2|.
TGTGCCAGCAGCCAAGGAAGGGGACTTGATGGCTACACCTTC
CASSQGRGLDGYTF
>TRBJ2-7|.|14|TRBV6-5|.
TGTGCCAGCGGCCGGGACTTTTCGGTCTCCGAGCAGTACTTC
CASGRDFSVSEQYF
>TRBJ2-1|.|18|TRBV18|TRBD2
TGTGCCAGCTCACCCTTCGGGGTCGCGGGGGGGCCGTACAATGAGCAGTTCTTC
CASSPFGVAGGPYNEQFF
>TRBJ1-2|.|14|TRBV19|.
TGTGCCAGTAGTGGTCGACACGGGGATTATGGCTACACCTTC
CASSGRHGDYGYTF
>TRBJ1-2|.|12|TRBV30|.
TGTGCCTGGACATGGGGGACTTATGGCTACACCTTC
CAWTWGTYGYTF
>TRBJ1-1|.|15|TRBV28|.
TGTGCCAGCAGTTTAGGCGTCAGGATGAACACTGAAGCTTTCTTT
CASSLGVRMNTEAFF
>TRBJ2-7|.|14|TRBV19|.
TGTGCCAGTAGTACCACACGGAGCTCCTACGAGCAGTACTTC
CASSTTRSSYEQYF
>TRBJ2-3|.|13|TRBV11-3|.
TGTGCCAGCAGCCCCAGGGATGGGAATACGCAGTATTTT
CASSPRDGNTQYF
>TRBJ1-6|.|15|TRBV3-1/TRBV3-2|.
TGTGCCAGCAGCCCATACAGTGCATCGAATTCACCCCTCCACTTT
CASSPYSASNSPLHF
>TRBJ1-1|.|15|TRBV6-1|TRBD1
TGTGCCAGCAGTGAGATGGGACAGGGTCGATCTGAAGCTTTCTTT
CASSEMGQGRSEAFF
>TRBJ1-2|.|13|TRBV28|.
TGTGCCAGCAGGTCCCGCCCCAGAAATGGCTACACCTTC
CASRSRPRNGYTF
>TRBJ2-1|.|18|TRBV29-1|TRBD2
TGCAGCGTGTACTTGCTAGCGGGGGGGCCCCTGGGATATGGTGAGCAGTTCTTC
CSVYLLAGGPLGYGEQFF
>TRBJ2-5|.|17|TRBV3-1/TRBV3-2|TRBD2
TGTGCCAGCAGCCTACCCCGGGGGAGGGACCCGTTCGGGACCCAGTACTTC
CASSLPRGRDPFGTQYF
>TRBJ1-2|.|15|TRBV6-5|.
TGTGCCAGCAGTTACCTCCCCCAGGGAAACTATGGCTACACCTTC
CASSYLPQGNYGYTF
>TRBJ1-1|.|15|TRBV19|TRBD1
TGTGCCAGTAGTGTCCCCGGGACAGGGGCAAATACTGCTTTCTTT
CASSVPGTGANTAFF
>TRBJ2-1|.|15|TRBV27|TRBD2
TGTGCCAGCAGCCCCGCGGGAGTGGCCTACAATGAGCAGTTCTTC
CASSPAGVAYNEQFF
>TRBJ2-1|.|16|TRBV5-8|TRBD1
TGTGCCAGCAGCTTGATAAGAGGGGGCTCTGACAATGAGCAGTTCTTC
CASSLIRGGSDNEQFF
>TRBJ1-6|few|15|TRBV14|.
TGTGCCAGCAGCCGGCAGGCGAACACCAATTCACCCCTCCACTTT
CASSRQANTNSPLHF
>TRBJ2-3|.|19|TRBV11-2|TRBD2
TGTGCCAGCAGCTCCCGAAAGGGCGGGGGGCTCTATAGCACAGATACGCAGTATTTT
CASSSRKGGGLYSTDTQYF
>TRBJ1-5|.|16|TRBV19|TRBD1
TGTGCCAGTAGTACCCTGACAGGGCTTAGCAATCAGCCCCAGCATTTT
CASSTLTGLSNQPQHF
>TRBJ2-2|.|15|TRBV5-1|TRBD1
TGCGCCAGCAGTACAGGGGCTCTTAGCACCGGGGAGCTGTTTTTT
CASSTGALSTGELFF
>TRBJ1-3|.|13|TRBV7-2|.
TGTGCCAGCAGCTTAGGTACAGGATCCACCATATATTTT
CASSLGTGSTIYF
>TRBJ2-7|.|14|TRBV28|TRBD1
TGTGCCAGCGAAACCCCGGGACAGGGCTACGAGCAGTACTTC
CASETPGQGYEQYF
>TRBJ2-7|.|15|TRBV19|.
TGTGCCAGTAGTCTGCGGACAGGAGGGTCCTACGAGCAGTACTTC
CASSLRTGGSYEQYF
>TRBJ2-7|.|14|TRBV6-5|TRBD2
TGTGCCAGCAGTTACAGCGGGAGGGCCGGCGAGCAGTACTTC
CASSYSGRAGEQYF
>TRBJ1-1|.|13|TRBV7-8|.
TGTGCCAGCAGCTCGGGGGGCGGGACTGAAGCTTTCTTT
CASSSGGGTEAFF
>TRBJ1-5|once|15|TRBV5-1|TRBD1
TGCGCCAGCAGCTTGGGGGACAGGGATGGGCAGCCCCAGCATTTT
CASSLGDRDGQPQHF
>TRBJ1-2|.|15|TRBV3-1/TRBV3-2|.
TGTGCCAGCAGCCAAGTGGGGGCGCCGAACTATGGCTACACCTTC
CASSQVGAPNYGYTF
>TRBJ2-2|.|17|TRBV5-1|TRBD1
TGCGCCAGCAGCTCGAGCCCGGGACAGTTTCGCACCGGGGAGCTGTTTTTT
CASSSSPGQFRTGELFF